The rows below give T cell receptor beta chains drawn from one sample of a study of blood T cell repertoires in COVID-19. Only in-frame clones appear in the TCRdb table, and some are missing; sequencing was by immunoSEQ multiplex PCR. Of around 50,000 clones in the sample, over 75% are singletons; the top ten hold under 6.5%. Sequenced input: peripheral blood. The receptor source for this set is an older man with acute or convalescent COVID-19. CDR3s include the opening cysteine and the closing phenylalanine or tryptophan. The D gene is left open where the match is weak. Clone size, where shown, is once, few, many, or a class for clones that have expanded.

D	size	J	V	CDR3	DNA
.	.	TRBJ1-5	TRBV7-2	CASSISTDQPQHF	TGTGCCAGCAGCATATCGACAGATCAGCCCCAGCATTTT
.	.	TRBJ1-2	TRBV30	CAWNVRVANYGYTF	TGTGCCTGGAATGTGAGGGTAGCTAACTATGGCTACACCTTC
.	.	TRBJ1-2	TRBV5-4	CASSFSRYGYTF	TGTGCCAGCAGCTTTTCCCGGTATGGCTACACCTTC
TRBD2	.	TRBJ2-1	TRBV10-3	CAISEAGGQEQFF	TGTGCCATCAGTGAAGCGGGGGGGCAGGAGCAGTTCTTC
.	.	TRBJ2-1	TRBV7-2	CASSGFGMNEQFF	TGTGCCAGCAGCGGATTCGGGATGAATGAGCAGTTCTTC
.	.	TRBJ1-1	TRBV7-2	CASSFDSRSNTEAFF	TGTGCCAGCAGCTTCGACTCGCGGTCGAACACTGAAGCTTTCTTT
TRBD1	.	TRBJ2-7	TRBV11-2	CASSSYRDRRPYEQYF	TGTGCCAGCAGTTCTTACCGGGACAGGCGGCCCTACGAGCAGTACTTC
.	.	TRBJ2-5	TRBV2	CASRDIMGREPQYF	TGTGCCAGCAGGGATATAATGGGGAGAGAGCCCCAGTACTTC
TRBD1	.	TRBJ1-4	TRBV5-1	CASRRDSLNEKLFF	TGCGCCAGCAGAAGGGACAGCCTCAATGAAAAACTGTTTTTT
TRBD1	few	TRBJ1-6	TRBV7-8	CASSSRTGDNSPLHF	TGTGCCAGCAGCTCACGGACAGGCGATAATTCACCCCTCCACTTT
TRBD2	.	TRBJ2-5	TRBV19	CASSMGVAGGQETQYF	TGTGCCAGTAGTATGGGCGTAGCGGGGGGCCAGGAGACCCAGTACTTC
.	once	TRBJ1-2	TRBV9	CASSVGRANYGYTF	TGTGCCAGCAGCGTGGGCAGGGCTAACTATGGCTACACCTTC
.	.	TRBJ1-2	TRBV28	CASSLGDTRALYGYTF	TGTGCCAGCAGTTTAGGGGACACCCGGGCGCTCTATGGCTACACCTTC
TRBD2	.	TRBJ2-3	TRBV5-4	CASSPLGREQYF	TGTGCCAGCAGCCCCCTGGGGAGGGAGCAGTATTTT
.	.	TRBJ1-5	TRBV27	CASRMGYSNQPQHF	TGTGCCAGCAGGATGGGCTATAGCAATCAGCCCCAGCATTTT
TRBD1	.	TRBJ1-2	TRBV5-1	CASSPGQGADYGYTF	TGCGCCAGCAGCCCCGGACAGGGGGCTGACTATGGCTACACCTTC
TRBD1	.	TRBJ2-3	TRBV29-1	CSVEGDRTDTQYF	TGCAGCGTTGAAGGGGACAGAACAGATACGCAGTATTTT
.	.	TRBJ1-2	TRBV6-2/TRBV6-3	CASSYFSGGLNYGYTF	TGTGCCAGCAGTTACTTCTCAGGTGGCCTAAACTATGGCTACACCTTC
.	.	TRBJ1-4	TRBV28	CATAVATNEKLFF	TGTGCCACCGCGGTTGCAACTAATGAAAAACTGTTTTTT
TRBD2	.	TRBJ2-1	TRBV5-1	CASSSGTSGGNEQFF	TGCGCCAGCAGCTCAGGGACTAGCGGGGGCAATGAGCAGTTCTTC
.	.	TRBJ1-2	TRBV24-1	CATSDLRPWGRRYGYTF	TGTGCCACCAGTGATTTGAGGCCGTGGGGGCGTAGGTATGGCTACACCTTC
TRBD1	.	TRBJ1-6	TRBV27	CASSLSDRVNSPLHF	TGTGCCAGCAGTCTAAGCGACAGGGTCAATTCACCCCTCCACTTT